The source of this T cell receptor beta chain is a study of cytomegalovirus exposure and HLA in healthy donors. Points on this clone: Its antigen is undetermined.

The PCR ran on 60 Vbeta and 13 Jbeta primers. This table comes from immunoSEQ multiplex PCR, and its TCRdb copy is limited to in-frame clones, with some not included. The sample yields about 240,000 clones, over 80% seen once. Study-level points and caveats: Several of the most significant clusters appeared linked to common viral pathogens, based on a later analysis. It was only CMV serostatus that was available as immune exposure information. An analysis done earlier found most TCR beta V segments productive about 87% or about 30% of the time. Among the sequence variants, a highly shared cluster was likely an artifact of sequencing.

Input material: PBMCs. This TCR was recovered from a woman aged 40 to 50 in good health and CMV-seropositive.

The CDR3 region is CASARGFRETQYF. CDR3 coding DNA: TGTGCCAGTGCCCGCGGCTTTCGGGAGACCCAGTACTTC. The V and J genes are TRBV19 and TRBJ2-5; D is undetermined. This CDR3 has 13 residues. CDR1 is LNHDA, CDR2 SQIVND, per germline (reference sequence). V gave up 8 bases and J gave up 5 bases, with 15 bases separating them.